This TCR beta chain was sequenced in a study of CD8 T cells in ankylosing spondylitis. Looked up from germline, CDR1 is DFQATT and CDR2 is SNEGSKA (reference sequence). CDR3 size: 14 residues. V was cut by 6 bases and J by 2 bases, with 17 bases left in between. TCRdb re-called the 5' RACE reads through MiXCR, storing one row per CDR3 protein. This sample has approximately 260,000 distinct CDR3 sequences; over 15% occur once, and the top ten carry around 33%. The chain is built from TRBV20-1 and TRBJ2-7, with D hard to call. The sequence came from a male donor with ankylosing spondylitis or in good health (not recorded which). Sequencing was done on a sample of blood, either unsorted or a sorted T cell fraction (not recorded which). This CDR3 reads CSAPEMTGPYEQYF. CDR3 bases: TGCAGTGCCCCCGAAATGACCGGCCCCTACGAGCAGTACTTC.